This T cell receptor beta chain was observed in a study of blood T cell repertoires in COVID-19. Study-level information: Acute-phase and convalescent COVID-19 samples originated in the United States, Italy and Spain. T cells, B-cell-depleted T cells, or PBMCs provided the cDNA or gDNA that served as material.

Original handling: Reference gene primers were amplified, and this amplification served to estimate nucleated cell counts. Using immunoSEQ multiplex PCR, the repertoire was profiled, and TCRdb retains in-frame clones only, with some absent. V and J calls and clone size are given by that table; D and trimming were obtained from the DNA. The table lists 190,000 or so clones, about nine tenths of them singletons. This clone appeared many times. The germline V gene encodes CDR1 WNHNN and CDR2 SYGVQD (reference sequence). This CDR3 region has 16 residues. V was pared by 3 bases and J by 0 bases, with 12 bases between.

This clonotype originated in a man aged 35-49 years with acute or convalescent COVID-19. The chain recombines TRBV10-1 with TRBJ2-1; a weak D match, TRBD1 (5 bases). The sequenced sample was peripheral blood. The CDR3: CASSDVGASSYNEQFF. Here the CDR3 DNA reads TGCGCCAGCAGTGACGTTGGGGCTAGCTCCTACAATGAGCAGTTCTTC.